The present entry profiles one T cell receptor (beta chain) with its context. This sample is part of a study of cytomegalovirus exposure and HLA in healthy donors. This CDR3 is 18 amino acids long. The ends lost 0 bases at V and 1 base at J; junction bases unmatched: 7. Germline values: CDR1 LGHNA, CDR2 YNFKEQ. The PCR used 60 Vbeta and 13 Jbeta primers. The data were produced by immunoSEQ multiplex PCR, yet TCRdb's version contains in-frame clones alone and is incomplete. The table shows some 200,000 clones, with about 83% occurring only once. This chain connects TRBV4-2 to TRBJ1-5, with 9 bases that match TRBD1. The sample consisted of PBMCs. The clonotype was recovered from a man aged 40-50 years in good health and CMV-seronegative. This CDR3 reads CASSQDPGQGSSNQPQHF. CDR3 sequence (DNA): TGTGCCAGCAGCCAAGACCCCGGACAGGGGTCAAGCAATCAGCCCCAGCATTTT.